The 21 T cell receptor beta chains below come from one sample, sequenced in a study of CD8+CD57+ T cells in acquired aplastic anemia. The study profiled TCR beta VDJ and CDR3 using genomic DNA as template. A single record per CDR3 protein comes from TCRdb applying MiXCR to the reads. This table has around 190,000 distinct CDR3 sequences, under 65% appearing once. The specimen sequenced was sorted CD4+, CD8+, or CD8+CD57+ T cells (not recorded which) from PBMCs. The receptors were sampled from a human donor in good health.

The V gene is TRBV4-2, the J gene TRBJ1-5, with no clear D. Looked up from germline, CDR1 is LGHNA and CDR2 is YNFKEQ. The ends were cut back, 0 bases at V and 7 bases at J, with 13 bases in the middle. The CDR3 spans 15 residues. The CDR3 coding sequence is TGTGCCAGCAGCCAAGATGCCGTGGGGAGCCAGCCCCAGCATTTT. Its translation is CASSQDAVGSQPQHF.

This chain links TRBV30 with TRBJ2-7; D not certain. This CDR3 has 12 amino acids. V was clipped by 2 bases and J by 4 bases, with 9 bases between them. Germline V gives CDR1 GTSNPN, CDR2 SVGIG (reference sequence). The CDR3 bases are TGTGCCTGGAGTCCCGGCGGATACGAGCAGTACTTC. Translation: CAWSPGGYEQYF.

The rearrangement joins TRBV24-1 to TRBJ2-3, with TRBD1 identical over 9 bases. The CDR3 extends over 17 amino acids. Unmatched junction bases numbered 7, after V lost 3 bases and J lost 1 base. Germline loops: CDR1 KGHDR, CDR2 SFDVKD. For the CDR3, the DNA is TGTGCCACCAGTGATGCCCGGACAGGGGTCCGCACAGATACGCAGTATTTT. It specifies CATSDARTGVRTDTQYF.

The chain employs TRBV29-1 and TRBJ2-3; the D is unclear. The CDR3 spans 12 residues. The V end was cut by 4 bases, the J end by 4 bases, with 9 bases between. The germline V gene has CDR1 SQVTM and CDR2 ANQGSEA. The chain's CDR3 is CSVAFRADTQYF. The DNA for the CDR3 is TGCAGCGTTGCGTTCCGGGCAGATACGCAGTATTTT.

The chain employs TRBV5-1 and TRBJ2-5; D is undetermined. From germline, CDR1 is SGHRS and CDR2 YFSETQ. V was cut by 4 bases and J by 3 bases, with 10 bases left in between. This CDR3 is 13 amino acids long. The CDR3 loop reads CASSPSSKETQYF. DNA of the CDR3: TGCGCCAGCAGCCCCAGCAGTAAAGAGACCCAGTACTTC.

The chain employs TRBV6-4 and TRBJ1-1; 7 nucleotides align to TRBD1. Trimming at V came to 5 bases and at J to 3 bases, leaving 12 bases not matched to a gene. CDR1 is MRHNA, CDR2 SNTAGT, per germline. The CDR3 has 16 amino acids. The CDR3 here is CASSSDRTGEDTEAFF. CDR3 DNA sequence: TGTGCCAGCAGTTCCGACCGCACAGGGGAGGACACTGAAGCTTTCTTT.

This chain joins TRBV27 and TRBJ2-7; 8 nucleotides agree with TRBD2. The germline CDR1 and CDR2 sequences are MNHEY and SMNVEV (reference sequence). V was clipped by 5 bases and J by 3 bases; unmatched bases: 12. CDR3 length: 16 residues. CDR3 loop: CASSPPGGGTDYEQYF. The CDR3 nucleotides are TGTGCCAGCAGTCCCCCGGGCGGGGGGACGGACTACGAGCAGTACTTC.

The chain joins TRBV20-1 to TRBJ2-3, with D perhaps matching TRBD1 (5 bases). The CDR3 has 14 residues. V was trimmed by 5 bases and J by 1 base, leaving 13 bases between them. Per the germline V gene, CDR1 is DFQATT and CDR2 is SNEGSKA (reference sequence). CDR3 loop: CSAGKDTRTDTQYF. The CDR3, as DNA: TGCAGTGCTGGCAAGGACACTCGCACAGATACGCAGTATTTT.

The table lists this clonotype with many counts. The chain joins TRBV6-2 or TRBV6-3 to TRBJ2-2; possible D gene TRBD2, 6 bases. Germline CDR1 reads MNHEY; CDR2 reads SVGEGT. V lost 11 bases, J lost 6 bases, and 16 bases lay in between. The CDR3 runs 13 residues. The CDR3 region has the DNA TGTGCCTGCTCAACGGGGGAGTCCGGGGAGCTGTTTTTT. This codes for CACSTGESGELFF.

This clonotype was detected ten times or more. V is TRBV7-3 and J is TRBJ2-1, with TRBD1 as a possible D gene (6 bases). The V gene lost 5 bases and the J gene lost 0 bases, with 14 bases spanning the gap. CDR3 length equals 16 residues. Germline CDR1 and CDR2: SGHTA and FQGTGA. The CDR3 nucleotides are TGTGCCAGCAGCAGGACAGCCGCTAGCTCCTACAATGAGCAGTTCTTC. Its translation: CASSRTAASSYNEQFF.

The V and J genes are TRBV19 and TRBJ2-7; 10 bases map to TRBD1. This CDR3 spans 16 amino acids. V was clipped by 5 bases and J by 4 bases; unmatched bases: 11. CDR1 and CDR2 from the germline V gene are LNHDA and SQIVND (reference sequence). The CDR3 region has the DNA TGTGCCAGTAGTGAACCCCGGGACAGGGGAAAGTACGAGCAGTACTTC. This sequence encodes CASSEPRDRGKYEQYF.

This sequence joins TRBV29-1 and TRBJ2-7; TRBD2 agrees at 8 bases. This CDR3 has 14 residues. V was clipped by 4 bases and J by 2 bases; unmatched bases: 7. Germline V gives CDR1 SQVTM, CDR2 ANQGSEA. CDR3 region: CSVVETSGTYEQYF. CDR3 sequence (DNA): TGCAGCGTTGTCGAAACTAGCGGAACCTACGAGCAGTACTTC.

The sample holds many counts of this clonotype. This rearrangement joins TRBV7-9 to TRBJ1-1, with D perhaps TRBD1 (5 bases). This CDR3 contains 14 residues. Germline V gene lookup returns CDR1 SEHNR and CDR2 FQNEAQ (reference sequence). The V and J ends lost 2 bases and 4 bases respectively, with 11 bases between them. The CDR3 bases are TGTGCCAGCAGCTTAAGTAGGGGTGCCACTGAAGCTTTCTTT. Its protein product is CASSLSRGATEAFF. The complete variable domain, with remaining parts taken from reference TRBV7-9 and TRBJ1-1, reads DTGVSQNPRHKITKRGQNVTFRCDPISEHNRLYWYRQTLGQGPEFLTYFQNEAQLEKSRLLSDRFSAERPKGSFSTLEIQRTEQGDSAMYLCASSLSRGATEAFFGQGTRLTVV.

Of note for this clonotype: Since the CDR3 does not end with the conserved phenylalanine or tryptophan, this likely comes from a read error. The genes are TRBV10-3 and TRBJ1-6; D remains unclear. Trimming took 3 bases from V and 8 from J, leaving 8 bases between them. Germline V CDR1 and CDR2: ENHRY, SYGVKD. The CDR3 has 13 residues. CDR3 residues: CAISETLDSPLHL. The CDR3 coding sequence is TGTGCCATCAGTGAAACCCTTGATTCACCCCTCCACCTT.

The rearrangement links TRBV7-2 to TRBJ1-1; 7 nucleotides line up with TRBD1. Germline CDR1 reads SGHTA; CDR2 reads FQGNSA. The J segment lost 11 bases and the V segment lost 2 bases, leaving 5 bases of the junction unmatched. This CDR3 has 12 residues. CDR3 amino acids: CASSLTTGTAFF. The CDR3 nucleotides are TGTGCCAGCAGCTTAACGACAGGGACCGCTTTCTTT.

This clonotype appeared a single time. The CDR3 DNA reads TGTGCCAGCAGTGAGGTGGATCAGTTCTTC. Its translation is CASSEVDQFF. The gene calls are TRBV2 and TRBJ2-1; no clear D gene. Germline loops: CDR1 SNHLY, CDR2 FYNNEI. The CDR3 is made up of 10 amino acids. Between the trimmed V and J ends, which lost 3 bases and 13 bases, there was a span of 7 bases.

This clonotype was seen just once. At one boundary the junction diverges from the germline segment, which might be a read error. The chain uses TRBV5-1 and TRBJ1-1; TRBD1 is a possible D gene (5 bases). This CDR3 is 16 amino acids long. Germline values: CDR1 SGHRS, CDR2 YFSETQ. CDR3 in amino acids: CASSPKQGSLVTEAFF. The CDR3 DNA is TGTGCCAGCAGCCCGAAGCAGGGCTCCCTTGTCACTGAAGCTTTCTTT.

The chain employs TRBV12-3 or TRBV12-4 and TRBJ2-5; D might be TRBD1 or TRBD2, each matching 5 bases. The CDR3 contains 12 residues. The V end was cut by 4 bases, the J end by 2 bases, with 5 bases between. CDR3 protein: CASSWGQETQYF. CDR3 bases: TGTGCCAGCAGTTGGGGGCAAGAGACCCAGTACTTC.

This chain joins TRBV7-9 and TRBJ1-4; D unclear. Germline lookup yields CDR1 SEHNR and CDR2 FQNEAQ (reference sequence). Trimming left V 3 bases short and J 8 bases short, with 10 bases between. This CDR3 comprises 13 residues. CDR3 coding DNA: TGTGCCAGCAGCTTTTCGGTCAGGGAAAAACTGTTTTTT. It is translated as CASSFSVREKLFF.

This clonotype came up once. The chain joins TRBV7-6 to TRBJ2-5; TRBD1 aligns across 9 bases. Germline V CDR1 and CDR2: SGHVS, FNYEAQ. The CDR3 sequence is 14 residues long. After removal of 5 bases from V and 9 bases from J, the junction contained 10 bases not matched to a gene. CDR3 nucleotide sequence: TGTGCCAGCAGCCCAGGGACAGGGAATCAGCCCCAGTACTTC. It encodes CASSPGTGNQPQYF. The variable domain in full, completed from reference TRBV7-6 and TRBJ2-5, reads GAGVSQSPRYKVTKRGQDVALRCDPISGHVSLYWYRQALGQGPEFLTYFNYEAQQDKSGLPNDRFSAERPEGSISTLTIQRTEQRDSAMYRCASSPGTGNQPQYFGPGTRLLVL.

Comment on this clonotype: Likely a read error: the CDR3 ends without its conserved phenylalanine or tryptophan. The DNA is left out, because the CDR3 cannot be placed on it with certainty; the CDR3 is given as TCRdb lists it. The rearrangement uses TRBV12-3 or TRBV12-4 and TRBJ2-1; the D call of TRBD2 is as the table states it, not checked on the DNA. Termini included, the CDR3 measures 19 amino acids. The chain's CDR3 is CASTPLPTGGPYSYNEPLC.